Shown below are 30 T cell receptor beta chains from a single sample sequenced in a study of T cells in Graves' hyperthyroidism and ophthalmopathy. The investigators amplified TCR beta CDR3 regions from RNA transcripts. HTBI primers were used for first-round RT-PCR of the TCR CDR3. TCRdb reanalysed the multiplex PCR reads using MiXCR and keeps one entry per CDR3 protein. The data contain around 380,000 distinct CDR3 sequences, roughly 13% of them singletons. The sequenced sample was blood. The receptors derive from a man aged 25 to 40 with Graves' hyperthyroidism that later progressed to Graves' ophthalmopathy.

Concerning this clonotype itself: A much larger clone is a single base away; this may be a read error. The chain combines TRBV28 with TRBJ1-1; D ambiguous. CDR1 is MDHEN and CDR2 is SYDVKM in the germline V gene. The CDR3 is 11 residues long. In DNA form, the CDR3 reads TGTGCCGCAACGGATAACACTAAAGCTTTCTTT. Encoded protein: CAATDNTKAFF.

The V call is TRBV4-1, the J call TRBJ2-5; 10 bases agree with TRBD1. There are 16 residues in the CDR3. J lost 2 bases, V lost 4 bases, and 7 bases had no gene match. Looked up from germline, CDR1 is MGHRA and CDR2 is YSYEKL. CDR3 protein: CASSRFPDRGQETQYF. The CDR3 bases are TGCGCCAGCAGCCGATTTCCGGACAGGGGGCAAGAGACCCAGTACTTC.

This clonotype was counted ten times or more. The genes are TRBV12-5 and TRBJ2-5; 7 bases agree with TRBD2. Germline CDR1 reads LGHNT; CDR2 reads FRNRAP. The CDR3 is made up of 13 amino acids. V was clipped by 5 bases and J by 9 bases; unmatched bases: 9. CDR3 nucleotides: TGTGCTAGTGGTCCTGGGCTCCGGGGGGCCCAGTACTTC. Its translation: CASGPGLRGAQYF.

This clonotype was seen a few times. This chain uses TRBV13 with TRBJ2-1, with D perhaps assigned TRBD1 or TRBD2 (6 bases each). Deletions cut 6 bases from V and 9 bases from J, with 15 bases between. Germline V gene lookup returns CDR1 PRHDT and CDR2 FYEKMQ (reference sequence). This CDR3 has 13 residues. The DNA of the CDR3 is TGTGCCAGCAGACCGGAGGGGGTCGGTGAGCAGTTCTTC. Its translation is CASRPEGVGEQFF.

Comment on this clonotype: This may be a read error, as it is one base from a much larger clone. V is TRBV2 and J is TRBJ1-2; 7 nucleotides agree with TRBD1. CDR1 is SNHLY, CDR2 FYNNEI, per germline. The CDR3 loop spans 13 amino acids. The CDR3 coding sequence is TGTGCCAGCAGTGAAGCCCACAGGGGTGGCTGCACCTTC. Translation gives CASSEAHRGGCTF.

The CDR3 spells CSAREPWGGGRETQYF. The CDR3 coding sequence is TGCAGTGCTAGAGAACCCTGGGGGGGCGGGCGAGAGACCCAGTACTTC. The J gene is TRBJ2-5, the V gene TRBV20-1, with a tentative D call TRBD2 (7 bases). CDR3 size: 16 residues. Trimming took 0 bases from V and 4 from J, leaving 18 bases between them. Germline values: CDR1 DFQATT, CDR2 SNEGSKA (reference sequence).

This clonotype was seen repeatedly, ten times or more. CDR3 in amino acids: CSARISVRGRSWEQYF. For the CDR3, the DNA is TGCAGTGCTAGAATATCAGTCAGGGGCCGATCTTGGGAGCAGTACTTC. The chain combines TRBV20-1 with TRBJ2-7; possible D gene TRBD1, 6 bases. Germline-derived CDR1 and CDR2 are DFQATT and SNEGSKA (reference sequence). The CDR3 length is 16 residues. The ends were cut back, 2 bases at V and 7 bases at J, with 24 bases in the middle.

The chain recombines TRBV7-9 with TRBJ1-3, with 10 bases identical to TRBD1. Germline V gives CDR1 SEHNR, CDR2 FQNEAQ (reference sequence). V dropped 5 bases and J dropped 2; count of bases not matched to a gene: 3. The CDR3 is 15 amino acids. The CDR3 region is CASSPGTGAGNTIYF. The DNA of the CDR3 is TGTGCCAGCAGCCCCGGGACAGGGGCTGGAAACACCATATATTTT.

This clonotype showed up many times. This CDR3 reads CASSLIEGTEAFF. The CDR3 DNA is TGTGCCAGCAGCTTAATCGAGGGAACTGAAGCTTTCTTT. The gene calls are TRBV7-2 and TRBJ1-1, with D uncertain. Looked up from germline, CDR1 is SGHTA and CDR2 is FQGNSA. CDR3 length: 13 amino acids. Trimming took off 2 bases at V and 5 bases at J, with 9 bases between the two ends.

This clonotype turned up a few times. The chain combines TRBV5-1 with TRBJ1-5; 10 bases are shared with TRBD1. V was pared by 2 bases and J by 6 bases, with 5 bases of the junction left unmatched. Germline lookup yields CDR1 SGHRS and CDR2 YFSETQ. CDR3 length: 15 amino acids. DNA for the CDR3: TGCGCCAGCAGCTTAGGGGACAGGGGCAGTCAGCCCCAGCATTTT. It yields the protein CASSLGDRGSQPQHF.

This clonotype showed up just a few times. This chain uses TRBV20-1 with TRBJ1-5; no clear D gene. Germline CDR1 is DFQATT and CDR2 is SNEGSKA (reference sequence). V lost 0 bases to trimming and J lost 3 bases, with 9 bases between them. This CDR3 is built from 14 residues. CDR3: CSARDPGYNQPQHF. CDR3 nucleotide sequence: TGCAGTGCTAGAGATCCCGGATACAATCAGCCCCAGCATTTT.

This clonotype was picked up many times. The chain carries TRBV12-3 or TRBV12-4 and TRBJ2-2; D is undetermined. Trimming took off 5 bases at V and 7 bases at J, with 8 bases between the two ends. This CDR3 is 12 amino acids long. The CDR3 here is CASSPNGGELFF. CDR3 nucleotide sequence: TGTGCCAGCAGTCCCAACGGCGGGGAGCTGTTTTTT.

This CDR3 is CASSLVGKTNTIYF. As DNA, the CDR3 is TGTGCCAGCAGCTTAGTAGGGAAAACAAACACCATATATTTT. This chain uses TRBV11-2 with TRBJ1-3; D gene ambiguous. The CDR3 totals 14 residues. Germline lookup yields CDR1 SGHAT and CDR2 FQNNGV. Between the trimmed V and J ends, which lost 1 base and 6 bases, there was a span of 10 bases.

This clonotype was seen repeatedly, ten times or more. V gene TRBV5-1 combines with J gene TRBJ1-2, with D uncertain. The V gene's germline CDR1 is SGHRS and CDR2 YFSETQ. Trimming left V 4 bases short and J 1 base short, with 11 bases between. The CDR3 has 14 residues. The CDR3 region is CASSPGSLNYGYTF. For the CDR3, the DNA is TGCGCCAGCAGCCCAGGCAGCCTTAACTATGGCTACACCTTC. The entire variable domain, with the rest obtained from reference TRBV5-1 and TRBJ1-2, is as follows: KAGVTQTPRYLIKTRGQQVTLSCSPISGHRSVSWYQQTPGQGLQFLFEYFSETQRNKGNFPGRFSGRQFSNSRSEMNVSTLELGDSALYLCASSPGSLNYGYTFGSGTRLTVV.

This clonotype has at least ten counts. This sequence joins TRBV12-3 or TRBV12-4 and TRBJ1-1; TRBD1 agrees at 9 bases. Losses at the gene ends were 6 bases for V and 3 bases for J; bases not matched to a gene: 8. The CDR3 spans 15 residues. The CDR3 DNA is TGTGCCAGCAGACCGGGACAGGGCATGTACACTGAAGCTTTCTTT. It encodes CASRPGQGMYTEAFF.

This clonotype has more than one count but fewer than ten. This chain joins TRBV6-4 and TRBJ1-2; D is unresolved. The CDR3 spans 13 residues. The V end was cut by 7 bases, the J end by 4 bases, with 13 bases between. Germline CDR1 is MRHNA and CDR2 is SNTAGT. The CDR3 region is CASNADLGYGYTF. The CDR3, as DNA: TGTGCCAGCAACGCCGACTTGGGCTATGGCTACACCTTC.

This clonotype was counted at least ten times. This chain connects TRBV6-1 to TRBJ2-3, with 8 bases aligning to TRBD2. The CDR3 spans 17 residues. Germline V lookup: CDR1 MNHNS, CDR2 SASEGT. V gave up 1 base and J gave up 3 bases; unmatched junction bases: 9. The CDR3 sequence: CASSEGVAGRSTDTQYF. The CDR3 DNA reads TGTGCCAGCAGTGAAGGAGTAGCGGGGAGGTCTACAGATACGCAGTATTTT.

At least ten counts were recorded for this clonotype. The genes are TRBV20-1 and TRBJ2-7; 10 positions match TRBD1. J gave up 3 bases and V 6 bases, and 5 bases lay outside the gene matches. The CDR3 spans 13 residues. Germline CDR1 is DFQATT and CDR2 is SNEGSKA (reference sequence). The chain's CDR3 is CSAPGQGFYEQYF. CDR3 DNA: TGCAGTGCCCCGGGACAGGGGTTCTACGAGCAGTACTTC.

This clonotype was counted at least ten times. The chain has TRBV7-3 and TRBJ2-1, with no clear D. Germline loops: CDR1 SGHTA, CDR2 FQGTGA. This CDR3 comprises 15 residues. The germline V and J ends were trimmed by 5 bases and 5 bases, with 16 bases remaining between them. CDR3 sequence (DNA): TGTGCCAGCAGCCGAACCCAACCTGGAAACAATGAGCAGTTCTTC. Translation: CASSRTQPGNNEQFF.

The V call is TRBV11-2, the J call TRBJ2-1; 10 nucleotides line up with TRBD2. The CDR3 covers 16 residues. J lost 7 bases, V lost 2 bases, and 8 bases had no gene match. CDR1 and CDR2 from the germline V gene are SGHAT and FQNNGV. In DNA, the CDR3 is TGTGCCAGCAGCTTACTCAGCGGGGGGGCCAGAAATGAGCAGTTCTTC. It encodes CASSLLSGGARNEQFF.

The V and J genes are TRBV10-1 and TRBJ2-2, with 9 bases lining up with TRBD2. J lost 4 bases, V lost 5 bases, and 5 bases had no gene match. Germline V gene lookup returns CDR1 WNHNN and CDR2 SYGVQD (reference sequence). The CDR3 extends over 15 amino acids. CDR3 DNA sequence: TGCGCCAGCAGTAGAACTAGCGGGTTCACCGGGGAGCTGTTTTTT. Amino acid sequence: CASSRTSGFTGELFF.

The table lists this clonotype with many counts. This sequence joins TRBV12-5 and TRBJ1-2; D is uncertain. CDR1 LGHNT and CDR2 FRNRAP come from the germline V gene. CDR3 length: 13 residues. Trimming cost V 1 base and J 8 bases, with 11 bases left between them. The CDR3 DNA sequence: TGTGCTAGTGGTTTGGCCCCTACACGGGGCTACACCTTC. This gives the protein CASGLAPTRGYTF.

A few counts support this clonotype. CDR3: CASSLGPRDHEQYF. In DNA form, the CDR3 reads TGCGCCAGCAGCTTGGGTCCCAGGGACCACGAGCAGTACTTC. The V and J genes are TRBV5-1 and TRBJ2-7; the D gene could be TRBD1 or TRBD2 (5 bases each). Germline CDR1 is SGHRS and CDR2 is YFSETQ. CDR3 length: 14 amino acids. V was pared by 0 bases and J by 5 bases, with 12 bases between. Complete variable domain (other parts from reference TRBV5-1 and TRBJ2-7): KAGVTQTPRYLIKTRGQQVTLSCSPISGHRSVSWYQQTPGQGLQFLFEYFSETQRNKGNFPGRFSGRQFSNSRSEMNVSTLELGDSALYLCASSLGPRDHEQYFGPGTRLTVT.

This clonotype was seen ten or more times. The V and J genes are TRBV7-2 and TRBJ2-2; a possible D gene is TRBD1 (5 bases). V was pared by 2 bases and J by 5 bases, with 12 bases between. The germline V gene has CDR1 SGHTA and CDR2 FQGNSA. The CDR3 is made up of 15 amino acids. The CDR3 coding sequence is TGTGCCAGCAGCTTACAAGGGTACAGGACCGGGGAGCTGTTTTTT. Protein sequence: CASSLQGYRTGELFF.

This chain connects TRBV6-2 or TRBV6-3 to TRBJ1-2, with D tentatively TRBD1 (5 bases). CDR1 and CDR2 from the germline V gene are MNHEY and SVGEGT. Trimming pared 5 bases from V and 3 bases from J, leaving 10 bases between. The CDR3 has 13 amino acids. In DNA, the CDR3 is TGTGCCAGCAGTCCAGCGGGGCACTATGGCTACACCTTC. This translates into CASSPAGHYGYTF.

This clonotype was counted at least ten times. This chain uses TRBV3-1 with TRBJ2-3, with D perhaps TRBD2 (5 bases). Trimming took 6 bases from V and 4 from J, leaving 11 bases between them. The germline V gene has CDR1 LGHDT and CDR2 YNNKEL (reference sequence). The length of the CDR3 is 13 residues. The DNA of the CDR3 is TGTGCCAGCAGTGCTCTAGCCTCAGATACGCAGTATTTT. Translated, it gives CASSALASDTQYF.

The chain links TRBV9 to TRBJ2-1; D is unclear. The CDR3 consists of 14 residues. Germline V gene lookup returns CDR1 SGDLS and CDR2 YYNGEE. The V end was cut by 0 bases, the J end by 1 base, with 5 bases between. CDR3 amino acids: CASSVGLSYNEQFF. Here the CDR3 DNA reads TGTGCCAGCAGCGTAGGGCTATCCTACAATGAGCAGTTCTTC.

The chain has TRBV19 and TRBJ1-4; D not certain. CDR3 length equals 14 residues. Germline CDR1 and CDR2: LNHDA and SQIVND (reference sequence). Trimming pared 5 bases from V and 5 bases from J, leaving 12 bases between. The CDR3 loop reads CASSVDPLNEKLFF. The CDR3 nucleotides are TGTGCCAGTAGTGTGGACCCGCTAAATGAAAAACTGTTTTTT.

The sample holds many counts of this clonotype. V is TRBV28 and J is TRBJ2-7; TRBD1 aligns across 7 bases. The CDR3 covers 12 residues. The germline gives CDR1 MDHEN, CDR2 SYDVKM. The V and J ends lost 8 bases and 2 bases, in that order; junction bases with no gene match: 3. This CDR3 is CASGGQTYEQYF. DNA of the CDR3: TGTGCCAGCGGGGGACAGACCTACGAGCAGTACTTC.

This clonotype was detected only a few times. Germline and junction disagree at one end, which may indicate a read error. The gene calls are TRBV5-1 and TRBJ2-3; 11 nucleotides align to TRBD1. The CDR3 loop spans 15 amino acids. In germline, CDR1 is SGHRS, CDR2 YFSETQ. In DNA, the CDR3 is TGCGCCAGCAGCCCCGGACAGGGGGCGGCAGATACGCAGCGTTTT. Translated, it gives CASSPGQGAADTQRF.